These 16 T cell receptor beta chains were sequenced from one sample in a study of Ad26.COV2.S vaccination and SARS-CoV-2 variants. Treatment: roughly 20 received Ad26.COV2.S at low or high dose, single or two shots; about 5 received placebo; per-sample allocation not given. Sample collection was performed on day 63 after the first vaccine or placebo injection. This table comes from immunoSEQ multiplex PCR, and its TCRdb copy is limited to in-frame clones, with some not included. The sample includes around 270,000 clones, around nine tenths of them seen just once. The material was peripheral blood, obtained in a trial of Ad26.COV2.S vaccine versus placebo. Receptors originate from a person between 18 and 59 years old who received the Ad26.COV2.S COVID-19 vaccine or a placebo.

The chain carries TRBV4-2 and TRBJ2-1, with 10 bases fitting TRBD2. J lost 6 bases, V lost 1 base, and 12 bases had no gene match. Germline loops: CDR1 LGHNA, CDR2 YNFKEQ. The CDR3 loop spans 18 amino acids. CDR3 bases: TGTGCCAGCAGCCAAGGTTGGGCTGGGCTAGCGGGGGTCAATGAGCAGTTCTTC. Translated: CASSQGWAGLAGVNEQFF.

This rearrangement joins TRBV18 to TRBJ2-4; D possibly matches TRBD1 or TRBD2 (5 bases each). The V end was cut by 0 bases, the J end by 3 bases, with 15 bases between. The CDR3 totals 17 residues. The germline V gene encodes CDR1 KGHSH and CDR2 LQKENI. The CDR3 reads CASSPPGLASLKNIQYF. The CDR3 DNA sequence: TGTGCCAGCTCACCACCGGGGCTAGCATCCCTCAAAAACATTCAGTACTTC.

This rearrangement joins TRBV5-1 to TRBJ2-5, with a tentative D call TRBD2 (6 bases). The V end was cut by 1 base, the J end by 2 bases, with 9 bases between. This CDR3 spans 14 amino acids. Germline values: CDR1 SGHRS, CDR2 YFSETQ. CDR3 region: CASSLTAGQETQYF. In nucleotides, the CDR3 is TGCGCCAGCAGCTTGACGGCGGGACAAGAGACCCAGTACTTC.

J is TRBJ2-5 and V is TRBV30, with 12 bases that match TRBD2. CDR1 and CDR2 (germline): GTSNPN, SVGIG (reference sequence). The CDR3 spans 16 residues. The chain's CDR3 is CAGEVLAGGPQETQYF. For the CDR3, the DNA is TGTGCTGGGGAGGTCCTAGCGGGGGGGCCACAAGAGACCCAGTACTTC.

The table lists this clone with a count of one. The CDR3, as DNA: TGTGCCAGCCAGCGGGAGGTCTACAATGAGCAGTTCTTC. Residues: CASQREVYNEQFF. The chain carries TRBV6-1 and TRBJ2-1; 9 positions match TRBD2. Per the germline V gene, CDR1 is MNHNS and CDR2 is SASEGT. The CDR3 covers 13 residues. Unmatched junction bases numbered 2, after V lost 8 bases and J lost 3 bases.

This clone was detected only once. J is TRBJ2-2 and V is TRBV30; 10 nucleotides match TRBD1. The CDR3 consists of 12 residues. The germline gives CDR1 GTSNPN, CDR2 SVGIG (reference sequence). V dropped 5 bases and J dropped 16; count of bases not matched to a gene: 10. The DNA of the CDR3 is TGTGCCTGGGAGACAGGGGGCCGAAATCGGTTTTTT. Residues: CAWETGGRNRFF.

The J gene is TRBJ1-1, the V gene TRBV2; no clear D. The CDR3 loop spans 13 amino acids. The germline V gene has CDR1 SNHLY and CDR2 FYNNEI. With 1 base removed from V and 4 bases from J, the gap between germline ends came to 7 bases. CDR3 protein: CASSEVVTTEAFF. The CDR3 DNA follows: TGTGCCAGCAGTGAAGTAGTAACCACTGAAGCTTTCTTT.

V usage is TRBV12-5 and J usage is TRBJ1-3, with D uncertain. V was cut by 6 bases and J by 2 bases, with 17 bases left in between. The CDR3 is made up of 16 amino acids. Germline loops: CDR1 LGHNT, CDR2 FRNRAP. In DNA form, the CDR3 reads TGTGCTAGTGGGCCCGGGGAGGGAAGAGCTGGAAACACCATATATTTT. The encoded protein is CASGPGEGRAGNTIYF.

This clone came up once. The rearrangement links TRBV7-2 to TRBJ1-3; D unresolved. The V gene's germline CDR1 is SGHTA and CDR2 FQGNSA. V was clipped by 5 bases and J by 2 bases, with 16 bases between them. The length of the CDR3 is 16 residues. DNA of the CDR3: TGTGCCAGCAGCCCCACCCTGTCTTGGACTGGAAACACCATATATTTT. This gives the protein CASSPTLSWTGNTIYF.

This clone was found a few times. This CDR3 is CAISDTSGSIYEQYV. CDR3 DNA sequence: TGTGCCATCAGTGATACTAGCGGGAGTATCTACGAGCAGTACGTC. The genes are TRBV10-3 and TRBJ2-7; 11 positions match TRBD2. V was clipped by 3 bases and J by 3 bases; unmatched bases: 4. CDR1 is ENHRY, CDR2 SYGVKD, per germline. This CDR3 has 15 residues.

The CDR3 DNA reads as TGTGCCAGCAGTAGACTAGCGGTGGGGGAGCTGTTTTTT. Translation gives CASSRLAVGELFF. The V gene is TRBV7-2, the J gene TRBJ2-2; 9 positions agree with TRBD2. The CDR3 contains 13 residues. Per germline, CDR1 SGHTA and CDR2 FQGNSA. V lost 6 bases to trimming and J lost 8 bases; unmatched junction nucleotides: 4.

This clone was observed a single time. J is TRBJ2-1 and V is TRBV6-4; TRBD2 agrees at 10 bases. The CDR3 is 15 residues long. The ends lost 2 bases at V and 7 bases at J; junction bases unmatched: 5. The germline V gene encodes CDR1 MRHNA and CDR2 SNTAGT. The CDR3 protein is CASSDSGGAGNEQFF. The CDR3 DNA sequence: TGTGCCAGCAGTGACAGCGGGGGGGCTGGGAATGAGCAGTTCTTC.

This clone was recorded only once. The V call is TRBV10-3, the J call TRBJ1-3; TRBD1 matches 9 bases. Trimming took 6 bases from V and 2 from J; bases not matched to a gene: 8. Germline V gives CDR1 ENHRY, CDR2 SYGVKD. CDR3 length: 16 residues. DNA for the CDR3: TGTGCCATCAGCCGACCGGGACAGGGTACTGGAAACACCATATATTTT. Translated: CAISRPGQGTGNTIYF.

This clone was seen a single time. The chain has TRBV7-3 and TRBJ2-3; D is perhaps TRBD2 (5 bases). Germline V gene data show CDR1 as SGHTA and CDR2 as FQGTGA. CDR3 size: 14 residues. The V gene lost 0 bases and the J gene lost 6 bases, with 10 bases spanning the gap. The CDR3 is CASSLTAGGDTQYF. CDR3 bases: TGTGCCAGCAGCTTAACTGCCGGCGGGGATACGCAGTATTTT.

This chain uses TRBV7-3 with TRBJ2-7, with TRBD1 matching over 10 bases. Germline V gene data show CDR1 as SGHTA and CDR2 as FQGTGA. The CDR3 sequence is 16 residues long. V was clipped by 7 bases and J by 3 bases; unmatched bases: 12. CDR3 bases: TGTGCCAGCAACCCGAACAGGGGACAGGGGTACTACGAGCAGTACGTC. This codes for CASNPNRGQGYYEQYV.

The chain combines TRBV18 with TRBJ1-6; 11 nucleotides line up with TRBD1. The germline gives CDR1 KGHSH, CDR2 LQKENI. CDR3 length: 15 amino acids. Trimming at V came to 0 bases and at J to 9 bases, leaving 1 base not matched to a gene. CDR3 in amino acids: CASSPPGTGGSPLHF. In nucleotides, the CDR3 is TGTGCCAGCTCACCACCTGGGACAGGGGGTTCACCCCTCCACTTT.